The next 21 T cell receptor beta chains were all read from a single sample in a study of T cells in localized non-small cell lung cancer. Libraries were prepared by immunoSEQ multiplex PCR; TCRdb keeps only in-frame clonotypes and omits some of them. This table holds about 22,000 clones, less than 90% found once. The sample consisted of PBMCs, taken before any cancer treatment. All receptors derive from a man between 40 and 75 years old with stage II squamous cell lung carcinoma.

This chain links TRBV7-2 with TRBJ1-2, with D perhaps matching TRBD1 (5 bases). Per germline, CDR1 SGHTA and CDR2 FQGNSA. The CDR3 consists of 17 residues. The V gene lost 5 bases and the J gene lost 6 bases, with 25 bases spanning the gap. Written as DNA, the CDR3 is TGTGCCAGCAGCCCAGGAGCCGGGACCACCCTGGGCAATGGCTACACCTTC. It translates to CASSPGAGTTLGNGYTF. Drawing the rest from reference TRBV7-2 and TRBJ1-2, the complete variable domain is GAGVSQSPSNKVTEKGKDVELRCDPISGHTALYWYRQSLGQGLEFLIYFQGNSAPDKSGLPSDRFSAERTGGSVSTLTIQRTQQEDSAVYLCASSPGAGTTLGNGYTFGSGTRLTVV.

The V gene is TRBV11-3, the J gene TRBJ2-1; possible D gene TRBD2, 5 bases. The germline V gene has CDR1 SGHNT and CDR2 YENEEA. The CDR3 sequence is 15 residues long. The V end lost 5 bases, the J end lost 0 bases, and 11 bases lay between the germline ends. The CDR3 here is CASSEGRNSYNEQFF. In DNA, the CDR3 is TGTGCCAGCAGCGAGGGAAGGAACTCCTACAATGAGCAGTTCTTC.

V usage is TRBV7-8 and J usage is TRBJ2-1; TRBD2 is a possible D gene (6 bases). Per the germline V gene, CDR1 is SGHVS and CDR2 is FQNEAQ. CDR3 length equals 15 residues. V was clipped by 3 bases and J by 10 bases, with 19 bases between them. Here the CDR3 DNA reads TGTGCCAGCAGCTTCCCTGGGACTCTGAACTCGGAGCAGTTCTTC. Amino acids: CASSFPGTLNSEQFF. Full variable domain (outside the CDR3, taken from reference TRBV7-8 and TRBJ2-1): GAGVSQSPRYKVAKRGQDVALRCDPISGHVSLFWYQQALGQGPEFLTYFQNEAQLDKSGLPSDRFFAERPEGSVSTLKIQRTQQEDSAVYLCASSFPGTLNSEQFFGPGTRLTVL.

V usage is TRBV30 and J usage is TRBJ2-2; D perhaps matches TRBD2 (6 bases). CDR1 and CDR2 from the germline V gene are GTSNPN and SVGIG (reference sequence). The CDR3 is 18 residues long. The V end was cut by 6 bases, the J end by 6 bases, with 29 bases between. The CDR3 is CACPNDGGGRTRPGELFF. The CDR3, as DNA: TGTGCCTGCCCAAACGACGGCGGTGGGAGGACCCGCCCCGGGGAGCTGTTTTTT.

Note on this clone: The sample contains more than one DNA sequence encoding this CDR3. This chain links TRBV7-9 with TRBJ1-1; the D is unclear. Trimming took off 1 base at V and 1 base at J, with 4 bases between the two ends. CDR3 length: 13 residues. Germline CDR1 and CDR2: SEHNR and FQNEAQ (reference sequence). CDR3 loop: CASSLGQNTEAFF. DNA for the CDR3: TGTGCCAGCAGCTTAGGTCAGAACACTGAAGCTTTCTTT.

The chain employs TRBV27 and TRBJ2-5; tentatively, D is TRBD2 (6 bases). The V gene lost 6 bases and the J gene lost 2 bases, with 28 bases spanning the gap. Per germline, CDR1 MNHEY and CDR2 SMNVEV (reference sequence). The CDR3 length is 19 residues. Here the CDR3 reads CASSLGSASANSLQETQYF. DNA of the CDR3: TGTGCCAGCAGCCTAGGGTCGGCTAGCGCGAATTCTTTACAAGAGACCCAGTACTTC.

This chain uses TRBV5-1 with TRBJ1-2; 8 bases align to TRBD1. The V segment lost 3 bases and the J segment 0 bases; nucleotides outside the gene matches: 4. CDR1 SGHRS and CDR2 YFSETQ come from the germline V gene. The CDR3 has 15 residues. This chain's CDR3 is CASSSGQGSNYGYTF. The DNA for the CDR3 is TGCGCCAGCAGCTCAGGACAGGGCTCTAACTATGGCTACACCTTC.

This clone appeared a few times. DNA of the CDR3: TGCGCCAGCAGTTTACAGGGGGATGGGGAAAAACTGTTTTTT. This encodes CASSLQGDGEKLFF. The chain uses TRBV4-1 and TRBJ1-4; 8 bases agree with TRBD1. This CDR3 has 14 residues. The germline V gene has CDR1 MGHRA and CDR2 YSYEKL. J gave up 8 bases and V 6 bases, and 8 bases lay outside the gene matches.

The V call is TRBV7-8, the J call TRBJ2-7; 11 bases match TRBD1. This CDR3 has 14 residues. CDR1 and CDR2 from the germline V gene are SGHVS and FQNEAQ. Trimming removed 5 bases from V and 6 bases from J; junction bases left unmatched: 6. CDR3 amino acids: CASSTPGQGVEQYF. CDR3 DNA sequence: TGTGCCAGCAGCACCCCGGGACAGGGGGTCGAGCAGTACTTC.

The gene calls are TRBV9 and TRBJ2-5; 8 bases fit TRBD2. Looked up from germline, CDR1 is SGDLS and CDR2 is YYNGEE. V lost 2 bases to trimming and J lost 4 bases; unmatched junction nucleotides: 4. The CDR3 has 14 amino acids. The CDR3 coding sequence is TGTGCCAGCAGCGTTAGCGGGAAAGGAGAGACCCAGTACTTC. Its protein is CASSVSGKGETQYF.

The V call is TRBV12-5, the J call TRBJ1-2, with TRBD1 as a possible D gene (6 bases). The CDR3 length is 14 residues. CDR1 is LGHNT and CDR2 is FRNRAP in the germline V gene. Trimming took 1 base from V and 4 from J, leaving 10 bases between them. Here the CDR3 reads CASGLAQGIYGYTF. The DNA of the CDR3 is TGTGCTAGTGGTTTGGCACAGGGAATCTATGGCTACACCTTC.

The chain has TRBV28 and TRBJ1-2; no definite D call. Trimming removed 3 bases at V and 2 bases at J, with 4 bases between. The CDR3 totals 12 residues. CDR1 is MDHEN and CDR2 is SYDVKM in the germline V gene. In DNA form, the CDR3 reads TGTGCCAGCAGTTTGGCGAACTATGGCTACACCTTC. Protein product: CASSLANYGYTF.

This clone was seen only once. The rearrangement links TRBV9 to TRBJ2-1; D remains ambiguous. The CDR3 has 12 amino acids. V gave up 3 bases and J gave up 5 bases, with 6 bases separating them. CDR1 and CDR2 from the germline V gene are SGDLS and YYNGEE. The CDR3 region is CASSARDNEQFF. CDR3 DNA sequence: TGTGCCAGCAGCGCCCGGGACAATGAGCAGTTCTTC.

The chain is built from TRBV16 and TRBJ2-7; tentative D call: TRBD2 (5 bases). This CDR3 has 13 amino acids. V shed 4 bases and J shed 2 bases, with 9 bases lying between them. Germline V lookup: CDR1 KGHSY, CDR2 FQNENV. CDR3 region: CASSLDSPYEQYF. Here the CDR3 DNA reads TGTGCCAGCAGCCTGGACTCTCCCTACGAGCAGTACTTC. The complete variable domain, with remaining parts taken from reference TRBV16 and TRBJ2-7, reads GEEVAQTPKHLVRGEGQKAKLYCAPIKGHSYVFWYQQVLKNEFKFLISFQNENVFDETGMPKERFSAKCLPNSPCSLEIQATKLEDSAVYFCASSLDSPYEQYFGPGTRLTVT.

This chain connects TRBV18 to TRBJ2-7, with TRBD2 matching over 11 bases. This CDR3 contains 15 residues. V trimming: 5 bases; J trimming: 0 bases; junction bases outside the gene matches: 3. Germline CDR1 is KGHSH and CDR2 is LQKENI. CDR3 residues: CASSRGLAASYEQYF. The CDR3 region has the DNA TGTGCCAGCTCAAGGGGACTAGCGGCCTCCTACGAGCAGTACTTC.

The chain is built from TRBV10-3 and TRBJ2-1; possibly TRBD2 for D (5 bases). The V and J ends lost 6 bases and 4 bases respectively, with 16 bases between them. The CDR3 has 15 residues. Germline CDR1 is ENHRY and CDR2 is SYGVKD. CDR3 region: CAIRDSTGKYNEQFF. The CDR3 nucleotides read TGTGCCATCAGAGACTCGACGGGGAAATACAATGAGCAGTTCTTC.

This rearrangement joins TRBV7-2 to TRBJ1-3; TRBD1 matches at 9 bases. V was clipped by 4 bases and J by 4 bases; unmatched bases: 8. This CDR3 comprises 16 residues. Germline CDR1 SGHTA, CDR2 FQGNSA. The chain's CDR3 is CASSSPNRGPGNTIYF. Here the CDR3 DNA reads TGTGCCAGCAGCTCCCCCAACAGGGGGCCAGGAAACACCATATATTTT.

J is TRBJ2-1 and V is TRBV28; D might be TRBD1 (6 bases). The V end was cut by 6 bases, the J end by 7 bases, with 16 bases between. The CDR3 contains 14 residues. Germline-derived CDR1 and CDR2 are MDHEN and SYDVKM. The CDR3 spells CASSTGWVMNEQFF. The CDR3 DNA sequence: TGTGCCAGCAGCACAGGGTGGGTCATGAATGAGCAGTTCTTC. The whole variable domain, remainder taken from reference TRBV28 and TRBJ2-1, is DVKVTQSSRYLVKRTGEKVFLECVQDMDHENMFWYRQDPGLGLRLIYFSYDVKMKEKGDIPEGYSVSREKKERFSLILESASTNQTSMYLCASSTGWVMNEQFFGPGTRLTVL.

The rearrangement uses TRBV2 and TRBJ2-7; D might be TRBD1 (6 bases). The CDR3 sequence is 15 residues long. Trimming cost V 6 bases and J 3 bases, with 18 bases left between them. CDR1 is SNHLY and CDR2 is FYNNEI in the germline V gene. CDR3 bases: TGTGCCAGCAGAACTTGGGACACCTTGGGCTACGAGCAGTACTTC. Its protein is CASRTWDTLGYEQYF.

The rearrangement links TRBV7-2 to TRBJ2-1; D not resolved. Between the trimmed V and J ends, which lost 1 base and 14 bases, there was a span of 15 bases. The germline V gene has CDR1 SGHTA and CDR2 FQGNSA. This CDR3 spans 13 amino acids. CDR3 DNA sequence: TGTGCCAGCAGCTTAGATCCGTCGGCTAGAGAGTTCTTC. Its protein product is CASSLDPSAREFF.

This chain links TRBV6-5 with TRBJ2-7, with TRBD1 identical over 9 bases. This CDR3 spans 15 amino acids. Germline CDR1 is MNHEY and CDR2 is SVGAGI. With V trimmed by 3 bases and J by 4 bases, 7 bases remained unmatched. CDR3 loop: CASSYPGQGSYEQYF. CDR3 DNA sequence: TGTGCCAGCAGTTATCCGGGACAGGGCTCGTACGAGCAGTACTTC.